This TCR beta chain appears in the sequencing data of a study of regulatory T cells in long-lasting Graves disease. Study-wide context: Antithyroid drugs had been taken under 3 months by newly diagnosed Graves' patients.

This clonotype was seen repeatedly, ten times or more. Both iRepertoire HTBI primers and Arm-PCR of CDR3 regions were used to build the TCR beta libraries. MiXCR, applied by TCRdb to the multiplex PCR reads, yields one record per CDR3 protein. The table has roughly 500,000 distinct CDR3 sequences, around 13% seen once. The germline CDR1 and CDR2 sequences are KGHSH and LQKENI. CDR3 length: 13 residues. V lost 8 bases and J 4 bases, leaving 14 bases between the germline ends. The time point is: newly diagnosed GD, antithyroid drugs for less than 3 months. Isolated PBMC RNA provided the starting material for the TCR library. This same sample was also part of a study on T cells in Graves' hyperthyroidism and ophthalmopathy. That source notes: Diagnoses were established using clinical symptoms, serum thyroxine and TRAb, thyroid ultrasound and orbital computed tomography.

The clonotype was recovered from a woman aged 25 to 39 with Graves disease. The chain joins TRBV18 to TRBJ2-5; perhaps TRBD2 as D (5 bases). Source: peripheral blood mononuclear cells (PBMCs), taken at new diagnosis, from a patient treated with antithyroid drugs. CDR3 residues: CASSPGLGETQYF. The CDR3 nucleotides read TGTGCCAGCAGCCCCGGACTGGGAGAGACCCAGTACTTC. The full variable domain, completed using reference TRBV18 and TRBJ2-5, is NAGVMQNPRHLVRRRGQEARLRCSPMKGHSHVYWYRQLPEEGLKFMVYLQKENIIDESGMPKERFSAEFPKEGPSILRIQQVVRGDSAAYFCASSPGLGETQYFGPGTRLLVL.